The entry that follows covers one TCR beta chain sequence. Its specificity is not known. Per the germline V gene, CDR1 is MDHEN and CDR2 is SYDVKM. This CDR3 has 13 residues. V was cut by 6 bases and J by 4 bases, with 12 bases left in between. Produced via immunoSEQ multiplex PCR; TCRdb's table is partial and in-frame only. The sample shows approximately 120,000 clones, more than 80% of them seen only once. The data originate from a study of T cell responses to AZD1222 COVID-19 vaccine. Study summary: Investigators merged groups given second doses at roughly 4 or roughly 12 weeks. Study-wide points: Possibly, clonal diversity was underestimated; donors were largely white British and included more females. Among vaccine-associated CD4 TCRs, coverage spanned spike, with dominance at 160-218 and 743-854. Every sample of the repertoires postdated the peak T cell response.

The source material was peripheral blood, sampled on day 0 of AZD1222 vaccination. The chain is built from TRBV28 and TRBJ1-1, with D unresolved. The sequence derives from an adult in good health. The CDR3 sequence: CASSRYTSTEAFF. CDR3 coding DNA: TGTGCCAGCAGCCGATATACTAGCACTGAAGCTTTCTTT.